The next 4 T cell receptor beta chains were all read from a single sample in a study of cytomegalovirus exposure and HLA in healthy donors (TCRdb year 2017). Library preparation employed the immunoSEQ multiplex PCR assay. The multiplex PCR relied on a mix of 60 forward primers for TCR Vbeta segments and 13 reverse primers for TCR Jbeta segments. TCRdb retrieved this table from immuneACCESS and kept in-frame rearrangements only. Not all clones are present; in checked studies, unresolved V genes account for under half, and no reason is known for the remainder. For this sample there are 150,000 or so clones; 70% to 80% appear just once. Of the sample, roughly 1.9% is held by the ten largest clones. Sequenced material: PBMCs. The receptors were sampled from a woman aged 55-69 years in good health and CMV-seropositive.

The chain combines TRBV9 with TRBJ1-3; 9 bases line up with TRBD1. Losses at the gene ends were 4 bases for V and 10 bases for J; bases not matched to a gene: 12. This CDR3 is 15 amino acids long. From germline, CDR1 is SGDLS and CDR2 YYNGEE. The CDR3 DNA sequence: TGTGCCAGCAGCACCGGACAGGGGATATTCGGGACCATATATTTT. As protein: CASSTGQGIFGTIYF.

The CDR3 loop is CASSLEVGRTDTQYF. As DNA, the CDR3 is TGTGCCAGCAGCTTAGAGGTGGGCCGCACAGATACGCAGTATTTT. V usage is TRBV7-8 and J usage is TRBJ2-3; no firm D call. The germline CDR1 and CDR2 sequences are SGHVS and FQNEAQ. The germline V and J ends were trimmed by 1 base and 1 base, with 9 bases remaining between them. The CDR3 consists of 15 residues.

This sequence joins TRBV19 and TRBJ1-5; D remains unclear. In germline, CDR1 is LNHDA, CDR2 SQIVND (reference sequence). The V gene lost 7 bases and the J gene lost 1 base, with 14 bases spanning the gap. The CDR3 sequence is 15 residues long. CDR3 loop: CASTDGPRSNQPQHF. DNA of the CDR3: TGTGCCAGTACCGACGGTCCTAGAAGCAATCAGCCCCAGCATTTT.

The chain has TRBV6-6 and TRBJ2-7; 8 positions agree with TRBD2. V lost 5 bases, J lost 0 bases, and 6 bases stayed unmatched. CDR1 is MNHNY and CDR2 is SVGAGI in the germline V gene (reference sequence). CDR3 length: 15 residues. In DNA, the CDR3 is TGTGCCAGCAGTCTTCCAGGGACTAGCTCCTACGAGCAGTACTTC. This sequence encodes CASSLPGTSSYEQYF.